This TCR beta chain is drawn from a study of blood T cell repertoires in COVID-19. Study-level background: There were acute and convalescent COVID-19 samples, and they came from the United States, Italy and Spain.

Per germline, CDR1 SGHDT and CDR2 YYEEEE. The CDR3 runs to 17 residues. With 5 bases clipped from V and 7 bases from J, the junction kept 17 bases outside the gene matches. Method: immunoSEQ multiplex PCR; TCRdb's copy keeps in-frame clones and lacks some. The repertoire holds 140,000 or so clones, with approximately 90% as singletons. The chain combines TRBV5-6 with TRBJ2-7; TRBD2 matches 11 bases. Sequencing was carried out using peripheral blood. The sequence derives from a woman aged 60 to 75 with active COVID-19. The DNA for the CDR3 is TGTGCCAGCAGACCCGGGACTAGCGGACCGTCTCTTGGGGAGCAGTACTTC. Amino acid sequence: CASRPGTSGPSLGEQYF.